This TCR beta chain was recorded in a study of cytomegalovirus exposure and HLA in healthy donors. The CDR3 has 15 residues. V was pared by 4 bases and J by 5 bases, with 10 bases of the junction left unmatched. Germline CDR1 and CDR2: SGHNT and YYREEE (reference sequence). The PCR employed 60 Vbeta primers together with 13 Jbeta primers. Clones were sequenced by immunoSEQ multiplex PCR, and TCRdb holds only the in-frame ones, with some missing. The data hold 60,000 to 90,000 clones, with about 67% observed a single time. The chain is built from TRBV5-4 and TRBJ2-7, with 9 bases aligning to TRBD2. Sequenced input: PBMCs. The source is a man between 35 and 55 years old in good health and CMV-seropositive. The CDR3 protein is CASSPGGSGSHEQYF. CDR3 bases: TGTGCCAGCAGCCCCGGGGGTAGCGGGAGCCACGAGCAGTACTTC.